This T cell receptor beta chain was sequenced during a study of T cell responses to AZD1222 COVID-19 vaccine. Within the sample, this clone is medium-sized. Its antigen is not identified. Findings and caveats of the study: Per reports, nearly half of all spike-specific TCRs target regions that are unmutated in variants.

Method: immunoSEQ multiplex PCR; TCRdb's copy keeps in-frame clones and lacks some. The sample holds roughly 70,000 clones, around 85% seen once. CDR3 length: 14 amino acids. Germline CDR1 reads SGHVS; CDR2 reads FNYEAQ. The ends lost 6 bases at V and 8 bases at J; junction bases unmatched: 8. Sequencing was performed on peripheral blood, taken on day 0 of AZD1222 vaccination. This TCR was sampled from an adult in good health. The genes are TRBV7-6 and TRBJ1-4; 8 bases agree with TRBD1. The CDR3 loop is CASSETGVEEKLFF. The DNA of the CDR3 is TGTGCCAGCAGTGAGACAGGGGTGGAAGAAAAACTGTTTTTT.